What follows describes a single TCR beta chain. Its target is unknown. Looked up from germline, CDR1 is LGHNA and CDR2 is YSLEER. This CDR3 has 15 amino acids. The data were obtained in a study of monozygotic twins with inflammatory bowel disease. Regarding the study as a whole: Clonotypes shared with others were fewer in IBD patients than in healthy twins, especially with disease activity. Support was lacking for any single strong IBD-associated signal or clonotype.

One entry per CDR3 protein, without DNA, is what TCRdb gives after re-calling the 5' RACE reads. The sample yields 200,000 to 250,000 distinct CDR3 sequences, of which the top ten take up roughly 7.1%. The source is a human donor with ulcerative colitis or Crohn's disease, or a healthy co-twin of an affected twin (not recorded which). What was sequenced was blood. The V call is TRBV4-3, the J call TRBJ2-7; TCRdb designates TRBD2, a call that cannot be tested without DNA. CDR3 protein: CASSQAQTSTYEQYF.